Presented here are 5 T cell receptor beta chains from one specimen sequenced in a study of early T cells in non-severe SARS-CoV-2 infection. Via MiXCR, TCRdb re-called the 5' RACE reads, giving one row per CDR3 protein. The sample holds about 35,000 distinct CDR3 sequences, over 4.5% seen once. The specimen sequenced was whole blood. These receptor sequences come from an adult who was a healthcare worker with PCR-confirmed SARS-CoV-2 infection or an uninfected control (not recorded which).

In its sample, this clonotype was seen a few times. V gene TRBV19 combines with J gene TRBJ2-1; 13 nucleotides line up with TRBD2. CDR3 length: 16 amino acids. J gave up 3 bases and V 3 bases, and 2 bases lay outside the gene matches. Germline values: CDR1 LNHDA, CDR2 SQIVND (reference sequence). DNA of the CDR3: TGTGCCAGTAGTATGGGACTAGCGGGGTACTACAATGAGCAGTTCTTC. Its protein product is CASSMGLAGYYNEQFF.

Ten or more counts support this clonotype. The chain employs TRBV19 and TRBJ1-2; D might be TRBD1 (6 bases). V shed 4 bases and J shed 7 bases, with 22 bases lying between them. The CDR3 is 16 residues long. In germline, CDR1 is LNHDA, CDR2 SQIVND (reference sequence). CDR3 sequence (DNA): TGTGCCAGTAGTACTTCGGGAGGGGGGCCACTCCCTGGCTACACCTTC. Protein product: CASSTSGGGPLPGYTF.

This clonotype was observed a few times. The chain links TRBV10-3 to TRBJ1-2; TRBD1 agrees at 9 bases. V was clipped by 0 bases and J by 7 bases; unmatched bases: 0. From germline, CDR1 is ENHRY and CDR2 SYGVKD. This CDR3 has 13 residues. This chain's CDR3 is CAISESGQGGYTF. The CDR3 bases are TGTGCCATCAGTGAGTCGGGACAGGGTGGCTACACCTTC.

In its sample, this clonotype was seen a few times. The rearrangement links TRBV5-5 to TRBJ2-2, with 10 nucleotides matching TRBD1. The V gene's germline CDR1 is SGHKS and CDR2 YYEKEE (reference sequence). CDR3 length: 18 residues. Trimming at V came to 3 bases and at J to 7 bases, leaving 15 bases not matched to a gene. The CDR3: CASSSLLAGTGDSGELFF. The CDR3 DNA reads TGTGCCAGCAGCTCTCTACTAGCCGGGACAGGGGATAGCGGGGAGCTGTTTTTT.

This clonotype occurred many times. The chain links TRBV20-1 to TRBJ1-3; no reliable D call. The germline CDR1 and CDR2 sequences are DFQATT and SNEGSKA (reference sequence). The CDR3 covers 16 residues. V was shortened by 6 bases and J by 0 bases, with 18 bases between the two germline ends. CDR3 in DNA: TGCAGTGCCCGCCAAGCTACCTGGGGCTCTGGAAACACCATATATTTT. Protein product: CSARQATWGSGNTIYF.